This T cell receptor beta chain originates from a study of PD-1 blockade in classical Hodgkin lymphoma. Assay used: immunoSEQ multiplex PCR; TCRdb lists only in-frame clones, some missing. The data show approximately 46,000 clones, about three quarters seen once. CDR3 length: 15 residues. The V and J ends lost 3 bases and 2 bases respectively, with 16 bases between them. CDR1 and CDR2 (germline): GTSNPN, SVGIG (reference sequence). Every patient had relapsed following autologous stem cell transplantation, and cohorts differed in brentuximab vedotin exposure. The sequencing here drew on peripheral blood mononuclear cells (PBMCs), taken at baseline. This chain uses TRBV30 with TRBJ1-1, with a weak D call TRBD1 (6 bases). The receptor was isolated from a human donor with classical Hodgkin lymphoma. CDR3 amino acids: CAWSRDSGTNTEAFF. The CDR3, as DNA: TGTGCCTGGAGCCGCGACTCAGGGACAAACACTGAAGCTTTCTTT.